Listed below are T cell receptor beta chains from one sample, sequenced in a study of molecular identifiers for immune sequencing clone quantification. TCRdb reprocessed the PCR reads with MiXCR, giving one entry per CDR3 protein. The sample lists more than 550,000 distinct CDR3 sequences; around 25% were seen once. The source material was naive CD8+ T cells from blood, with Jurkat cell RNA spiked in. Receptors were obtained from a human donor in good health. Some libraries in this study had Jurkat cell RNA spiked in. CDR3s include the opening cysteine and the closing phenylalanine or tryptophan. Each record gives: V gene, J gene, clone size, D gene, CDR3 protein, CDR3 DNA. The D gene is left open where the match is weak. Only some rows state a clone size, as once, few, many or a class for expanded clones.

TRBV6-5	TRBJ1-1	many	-	CASRPGGNTEAFF	TGTGCCAGCAGGCCAGGAGGTAACACTGAAGCTTTCTTT
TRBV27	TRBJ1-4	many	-	CASRGQGSEKLFF	TGTGCCAGCAGAGGGCAGGGAAGTGAAAAACTGTTTTTT
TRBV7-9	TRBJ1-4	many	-	CASSLKGEKLFF	TGTGCCAGCAGCTTAAAAGGTGAAAAACTGTTTTTT
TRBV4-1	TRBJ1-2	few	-	CASSQDVRERVYGYTF	TGCGCCAGCAGCCAAGATGTGCGGGAAAGGGTGTACGGCTACACCTTC
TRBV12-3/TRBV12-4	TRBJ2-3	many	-	CASSLASAVGLTFTDTQYF	TGTGCCAGCAGTTTAGCTTCGGCGGTGGGTCTTACCTTCACAGATACGCAGTATTTT
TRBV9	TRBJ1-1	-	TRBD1	CVSSETQGANTEAFF	TGTGTCAGCAGCGAAACACAGGGGGCGAACACTGAAGCTTTCTTT
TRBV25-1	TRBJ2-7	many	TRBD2	CASRKLPLAGAYEQYF	TGTGCCAGCAGAAAACTCCCACTAGCGGGAGCCTACGAGCAGTACTTC
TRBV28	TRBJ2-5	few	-	CASRRTKLRETQYF	TGTGCCAGCAGGCGCACAAAACTCCGGGAGACCCAGTACTTC
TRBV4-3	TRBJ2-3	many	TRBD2	CASSHEIGLADTDTQYF	TGCGCCAGCAGCCACGAGATCGGACTAGCGGACACAGATACGCAGTATTTT
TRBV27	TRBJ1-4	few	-	CASSPAGTLPEKLFF	TGTGCCAGCAGTCCCGCCGGGACCCTACCAGAAAAACTGTTTTTT
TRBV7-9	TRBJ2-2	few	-	CASSLGVGGGANTGELFF	TGTGCCAGCAGCTTAGGGGTCGGAGGGGGCGCAAACACCGGGGAGCTGTTTTTT
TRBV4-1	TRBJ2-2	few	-	CASSQQDTGELFF	TGCGCCAGCAGCCAGCAGGACACCGGGGAGCTGTTTTTT
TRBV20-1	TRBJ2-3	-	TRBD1	CRARGTGASTDTLYF	TGCAGGGCTAGAGGGACAGGGGCAAGCACAGATACGCTGTATTTT
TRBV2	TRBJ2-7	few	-	CASSEPRGEIGYEQYF	TGTGCCAGCAGTGAACCCCGCGGGGAGATTGGGTACGAGCAGTACTTC
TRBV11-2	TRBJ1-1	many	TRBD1	CASSLTGVDLNTEAFF	TGTGCCAGCAGCTTAACAGGGGTAGATTTGAACACTGAAGCTTTCTTT
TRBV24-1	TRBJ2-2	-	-	CATSDLPRAGELFF	TGTGCCACCAGTGATTTGCCCAGGGCCGGGGAGCTGTTTTTT
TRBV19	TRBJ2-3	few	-	CASTLGRPTDTQYF	TGTGCCAGTACCCTCGGACGGCCAACAGATACGCAGTATTTT
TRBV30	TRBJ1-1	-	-	CAWSVMNTEAFF	TGTGCCTGGAGTGTAATGAACACTGAAGCTTTCTTT
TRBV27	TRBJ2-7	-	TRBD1	CASKDRGGWGLTYEQYF	TGTGCCAGCAAGGACAGGGGAGGATGGGGACTGACTTACGAGCAGTACTTC
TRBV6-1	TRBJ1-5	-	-	CASTTRTVSQPQHF	TGTGCCAGCACTACGAGGACGGTCAGTCAGCCCCAGCATTTT
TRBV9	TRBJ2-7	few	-	CASSVFPSYEQYF	TGTGCCAGCAGCGTATTTCCCTCCTACGAGCAGTACTTC
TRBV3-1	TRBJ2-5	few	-	CASSQVGGYQETQYF	TGTGCCAGCAGCCAAGTAGGGGGGTACCAAGAGACCCAGTACTTC
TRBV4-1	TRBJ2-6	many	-	CASRQQGAGANVLTF	TGCGCCAGCAGACAACAGGGAGCTGGGGCCAACGTCCTGACTTTC
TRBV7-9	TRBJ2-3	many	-	CASNPEGTQYF	TGTGCCAGCAACCCCGAGGGGACGCAGTATTTT
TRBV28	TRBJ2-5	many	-	CASRGTWGQETQYF	TGTGCCAGCAGGGGGACCTGGGGCCAAGAGACCCAGTACTTC
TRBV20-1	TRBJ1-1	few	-	CSARDGSRATEAFF	TGCAGTGCTAGAGATGGTAGCCGGGCGACTGAAGCTTTCTTT
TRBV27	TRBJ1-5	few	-	CASSQSANQPQHF	TGTGCCAGCAGCCAGTCGGCTAATCAGCCCCAGCATTTT
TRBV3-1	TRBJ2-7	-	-	CASSQQVAYEQYF	TGTGCCAGCAGCCAACAAGTGGCATACGAGCAGTACTTC
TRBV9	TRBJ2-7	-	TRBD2	CASSSDSGISYEQYF	TGTGCCAGCAGCTCGGATAGCGGGATATCCTACGAGCAGTACTTC
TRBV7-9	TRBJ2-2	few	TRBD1	CASSLAVTGFTGELFF	TGTGCCAGCAGCTTAGCGGTGACAGGGTTCACCGGGGAGCTGTTTTTT
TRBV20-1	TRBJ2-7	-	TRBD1	CSARPYRDSSYEQYF	TGCAGTGCTAGACCTTACCGGGACAGCTCCTACGAGCAGTACTTC
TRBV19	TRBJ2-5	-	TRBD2	CASSIDLGSGGAEETQYF	TGTGCCAGTAGTATAGATCTAGGTAGCGGGGGGGCCGAAGAGACCCAGTACTTC
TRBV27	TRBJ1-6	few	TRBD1	CASRLTGGESPLHF	TGTGCCAGCAGATTGACAGGGGGCGAATCACCCCTCCACTTT
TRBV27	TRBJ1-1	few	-	CASSPTRGGRTEAFF	TGTGCCAGCAGTCCAACCAGGGGTGGCCGGACTGAAGCTTTCTTT
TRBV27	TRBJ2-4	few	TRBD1	CASSPGTGRQGIQYF	TGTGCCAGCAGTCCCGGGACAGGGCGGCAAGGCATTCAGTACTTC
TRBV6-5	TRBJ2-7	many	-	CASSPFVGGYEQYF	TGTGCCAGCAGTCCTTTCGTCGGGGGCTACGAGCAGTACTTC
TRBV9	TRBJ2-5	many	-	CASSSDSNQETQYF	TGTGCCAGCAGCTCTGACTCCAACCAAGAGACCCAGTACTTC